One and the same sample provided the 19 T cell receptor beta chains below, sequenced in a study of patients and donors after allogeneic stem cell transplantation (TCRdb year 2020). The library was built by means of RT-PCR. Sequencer: NextSeq 550. TCRdb reran the public reads through fastp at Q25 and MiXCR, keeping productive beta chains. Entries that share a CDR3 protein sequence are merged under the most common genes and DNA. The sample table lists approximately 160,000 distinct CDR3 sequences, 30% of them with a count of one. Approximately 3.5% of the sample rests with the top ten. The material sequenced was blood, either unsorted or a sorted T cell fraction (not recorded which). All receptors derive from a human donor who was either an allogeneic HSCT recipient or a stem cell or donor lymphocyte infusion donor (not recorded which). It is not recorded whose cells these are; they may come from a transplant donor.

The chain couples TRBV6-2 or TRBV6-3 to TRBJ2-7, with TRBD1 matching over 7 bases. Losses at the gene ends were 2 bases for V and 6 bases for J; bases not matched to a gene: 10. Germline CDR1 and CDR2: MNHEY and SVGEGT. This CDR3 comprises 15 residues. CDR3 sequence (DNA): TGTGCCAGCAGTTACACCGAGACAGGGTTCGGCGAGCAGTACTTC. Its protein is CASSYTETGFGEQYF.

The sample holds a few counts of this clonotype. The chain's CDR3 is CASSYGGGGNTEAFF. The CDR3 coding sequence is TGTGCCAGCAGTTACGGGGGGGGAGGGAACACTGAAGCTTTCTTT. The V gene is TRBV6-5, the J gene TRBJ1-1; perhaps TRBD1 as D (5 bases). CDR3 length: 15 amino acids. V lost 2 bases, J lost 1 base, and 11 bases lay in between. CDR1 and CDR2 (germline): MNHEY, SVGAGI.

This clonotype was seen only a few times. The chain couples TRBV7-6 to TRBJ2-3; TRBD2 is a possible D gene (5 bases). This CDR3 region has 15 residues. Deletions cut 5 bases from V and 6 bases from J, with 18 bases between. Germline V gene lookup returns CDR1 SGHVS and CDR2 FNYEAQ. The CDR3 is CASSPTGRGSDTQYF. The CDR3 nucleotides read TGTGCCAGCAGCCCTACGGGCCGAGGGTCGGATACGCAGTATTTT.

This chain joins TRBV2 and TRBJ2-6; D is ambiguous. Looked up from germline, CDR1 is SNHLY and CDR2 is FYNNEI. The ends were cut back, 4 bases at V and 0 bases at J, with 7 bases in the middle. The CDR3 loop spans 15 amino acids. The CDR3 DNA reads TGTGCCAGCAGTGCCTCGATCTCTGGGGCCAACGTCCTGACTTTC. Protein product: CASSASISGANVLTF. The complete variable domain, with remaining parts taken from reference TRBV2 and TRBJ2-6, reads EPEVTQTPSHQVTQMGQEVILRCVPISNHLYFYWYRQILGQKVEFLVSFYNNEISEKSEIFDDQFSVERPDGSNFTLKIRSTKLEDSAMYFCASSASISGANVLTFGAGSRLTVL.

The gene calls are TRBV18 and TRBJ1-1; D remains ambiguous. The V gene lost 5 bases and the J gene lost 6 bases, with 16 bases spanning the gap. Germline CDR1 reads KGHSH; CDR2 reads LQKENI. The CDR3 length is 14 residues. The CDR3 loop reads CASSGSREWSEAFF. CDR3 bases: TGTGCCAGCTCAGGGTCCCGAGAGTGGTCTGAAGCTTTCTTT.

The chain uses TRBV5-1 and TRBJ2-7; no clear D. Germline CDR1 is SGHRS and CDR2 is YFSETQ. The CDR3 runs 14 residues. Deletions cut 0 bases from V and 3 bases from J, with 10 bases between. The CDR3 coding sequence is TGCGCCAGCAGCTTGGCCGGTTCCTACTACGAGCAGTACTTC. Translation gives CASSLAGSYYEQYF.

This clonotype has just a few counts. The CDR3 loop is CASSLPGTGRLGEQFF. CDR3 sequence (DNA): TGTGCCAGCAGTCTCCCCGGGACAGGGAGGTTGGGGGAGCAGTTCTTC. V is TRBV27 and J is TRBJ2-1, with 9 bases matching TRBD1. V lost 5 bases to trimming and J lost 10 bases; unmatched junction nucleotides: 15. Looked up from germline, CDR1 is MNHEY and CDR2 is SMNVEV (reference sequence). This CDR3 is built from 16 residues.

V is TRBV12-3 or TRBV12-4 and J is TRBJ2-3; no clear D. CDR3 size: 13 residues. The ends were cut back, 6 bases at V and 1 base at J, with 8 bases in the middle. The CDR3 loop is CASRAERTDTQYF. The DNA for the CDR3 is TGTGCCAGCAGGGCAGAACGCACAGATACGCAGTATTTT.

The chain joins TRBV4-1 to TRBJ2-2; D gene uncertain. V lost 3 bases and J lost 2, with 7 bases in between. Germline CDR1 reads MGHRA; CDR2 reads YSYEKL. This CDR3 has 14 amino acids. As DNA, the CDR3 is TGCGCCAGCAGCCAGGCAGACAACACCGGGGAGCTGTTTTTT. The encoded protein is CASSQADNTGELFF.

This chain joins TRBV4-2 and TRBJ2-3; 7 positions agree with TRBD1. V was clipped by 2 bases and J by 6 bases; unmatched bases: 17. Germline V gene lookup returns CDR1 LGHNA and CDR2 YNFKEQ. The CDR3 is made up of 18 amino acids. CDR3 sequence reads: CASSQRQGTFKAEDTQYF. The CDR3, as DNA: TGTGCCAGCAGCCAAAGACAGGGAACCTTTAAAGCGGAGGATACGCAGTATTTT.

The V and J genes are TRBV10-2 and TRBJ2-4; no definite D call. The V gene's germline CDR1 is WSHSY and CDR2 SAAADI. The CDR3 runs 15 residues. With 9 bases removed from V and 0 bases from J, the gap between germline ends came to 15 bases. The CDR3 DNA is TGCGCCAGAAACCCAGGTTTGATAGCCAAAAACATTCAGTACTTC. As protein: CARNPGLIAKNIQYF.

V is TRBV20-1 and J is TRBJ1-6, with a tentative D call TRBD1 (6 bases). Germline lookup yields CDR1 DFQATT and CDR2 SNEGSKA (reference sequence). CDR3 length equals 13 residues. Trimming took 3 bases from V and 10 from J, leaving 13 bases between them. The CDR3: CSARAQGGSPLHF. The CDR3 coding sequence is TGCAGTGCTAGGGCACAGGGTGGCTCACCCCTCCACTTT.

This clonotype was observed a few times. The chain couples TRBV4-1 to TRBJ2-2; 9 nucleotides line up with TRBD1. With V trimmed by 3 bases and J by 6 bases, 11 bases remained unmatched. Germline V gene data show CDR1 as MGHRA and CDR2 as YSYEKL. The CDR3 totals 17 residues. For the CDR3, the DNA is TGCGCCAGCAGCCATCAACCGGGACAGGGAACGGCCGGGGAGCTGTTTTTT. Amino acid sequence: CASSHQPGQGTAGELFF.

This clonotype was seen a handful of times. The CDR3 region is CASSQGLRGFNQPQHF. For the CDR3, the DNA is TGCGCCAGCAGCCAAGGTCTCAGGGGCTTCAATCAGCCCCAGCATTTT. The chain has TRBV4-1 and TRBJ1-5, with a possible D match to TRBD1 (6 bases). Germline CDR1 MGHRA, CDR2 YSYEKL. Between the trimmed V and J ends, which lost 1 base and 3 bases, there was a span of 13 bases. This CDR3 contains 16 residues.

The sample holds many counts of this clonotype. V gene TRBV20-1 combines with J gene TRBJ1-5, with no clear D. The V gene lost 6 bases and the J gene lost 0 bases, with 15 bases spanning the gap. The CDR3 runs 15 residues. CDR1 and CDR2 from the germline V gene are DFQATT and SNEGSKA (reference sequence). The CDR3 region has the DNA TGCAGTGCGGCGGCGAGGAGAGATAGCAATCAGCCCCAGCATTTT. Protein: CSAAARRDSNQPQHF.

In its sample, this clonotype was seen a few times. The CDR3 nucleotides read TGCGCCAGCAGCCATACAGGGGCCTCCTACAATGAGCAGTTCTTC. Its protein is CASSHTGASYNEQFF. The chain employs TRBV4-1 and TRBJ2-1; TRBD1 aligns across 7 bases. The CDR3 runs 15 residues. V was clipped by 3 bases and J by 0 bases; unmatched bases: 2. Germline assignment: CDR1 MGHRA and CDR2 YSYEKL.

The V and J genes are TRBV7-9 and TRBJ2-5; TRBD2 matches at 7 bases. CDR3 length: 13 residues. Germline CDR1 is SEHNR and CDR2 is FQNEAQ (reference sequence). The ends lost 3 bases at V and 5 bases at J; junction bases unmatched: 3. CDR3 in DNA: TGTGCCAGCAGCTTGGGCGGGAGCGAGACCCAGTACTTC. Encoded protein: CASSLGGSETQYF.

This sequence joins TRBV14 and TRBJ2-3; no definite D call. Germline loops: CDR1 SGHDN, CDR2 FVKESK. The CDR3 is 16 residues long. The V and J ends lost 2 bases and 0 bases respectively, with 12 bases between them. CDR3 coding DNA: TGTGCCAGCAGCCAAAGGCTGGCGGTTAGCACAGATACGCAGTATTTT. Protein product: CASSQRLAVSTDTQYF.

The genes are TRBV9 and TRBJ2-3, with TRBD2 matching over 8 bases. Germline CDR1 and CDR2: SGDLS and YYNGEE. The CDR3 consists of 15 residues. After removal of 8 bases from V and 6 bases from J, the junction contained 14 bases not matched to a gene. The CDR3 nucleotides read TGTGCCAGTTCCCCGAGCGGGAGTTGGGGGGATACGCAGTATTTT. Translating it yields CASSPSGSWGDTQYF.